Below, 18 T cell receptor beta chains from the same sample are listed, as sequenced in a study of shared clonotypes between healthy human individuals. Assay: immunoSEQ multiplex PCR; the TCRdb copy retains only in-frame clones and omits some. This table has about 1.5 million clones, 95% to 99% appearing once. The specimen sequenced was naive CD4+ T cells sorted from blood. Subset in this sample: CD45RA+ positively selected. Source of these receptors: a man aged 30 to 39 in good health.

This clone was picked up one time. V is TRBV7-3 and J is TRBJ1-1, with 7 bases identical to TRBD1. V trimming: 4 bases; J trimming: 11 bases; junction bases outside the gene matches: 10. The CDR3 sequence is 13 residues long. The germline V gene encodes CDR1 SGHTA and CDR2 FQGTGA. The CDR3 DNA reads TGTGCCAGCAGCTCGTTGGGGCAGGGGGAGGCTTTCTTT. It translates to CASSSLGQGEAFF.

The V gene is TRBV7-2, the J gene TRBJ2-2; no definite D call. The CDR3 runs 13 residues. Trimming stripped 3 bases from V and 7 bases from J, with 9 bases between. The germline gives CDR1 SGHTA, CDR2 FQGNSA. DNA of the CDR3: TGTGCCAGCAGCTTGTTACTGTACGGGGAGCTGTTTTTT. This gives the protein CASSLLLYGELFF.

This chain uses TRBV13 with TRBJ2-1; D is uncertain. Between the trimmed V and J ends, which lost 5 bases and 4 bases, there was a span of 9 bases. Per the germline V gene, CDR1 is PRHDT and CDR2 is FYEKMQ (reference sequence). The CDR3 consists of 13 residues. The CDR3 loop reads CASSDTGYNEQFF. The CDR3 bases are TGTGCCAGCAGCGACACTGGTTACAATGAGCAGTTCTTC.

The rearrangement joins TRBV6-6 to TRBJ2-7; 7 positions match TRBD1. There are 12 residues in the CDR3. The V gene end was trimmed by 8 bases and the J gene end by 3 bases; junction bases not matched to a gene: 4. Germline CDR1 is MNHNY and CDR2 is SVGAGI (reference sequence). CDR3: CASGQDLYEQYF. The CDR3 coding sequence is TGTGCCAGCGGACAGGATCTCTACGAGCAGTACTTC.

This clone was counted a single time. The J gene is TRBJ2-2, the V gene TRBV18, with D maybe TRBD1 (5 bases). CDR3 length equals 16 residues. Trimming took 3 bases from V and 0 from J, leaving 11 bases between them. The germline V gene has CDR1 KGHSH and CDR2 LQKENI. The CDR3 DNA sequence: TGTGCCAGCTCACCGCTAGGACACACGAACACCGGGGAGCTGTTTTTT. It encodes CASSPLGHTNTGELFF.

J is TRBJ2-7 and V is TRBV23-1; the D gene is possibly TRBD1 (6 bases). TRBV23-1 is placed among ORFs of uncertain function. The CDR3 spans 18 residues. V gave up 11 bases and J gave up 0 bases, with 29 bases separating them. The CDR3 region has the DNA TGCGCCTGCCACCCTACCGGGACACCAACACGAAGCTCCTACGAGCAGTACTTC. Its translation: CACHPTGTPTRSSYEQYF.

J is TRBJ2-2 and V is TRBV7-2; D ambiguous. Germline V lookup: CDR1 SGHTA, CDR2 FQGNSA. This CDR3 contains 15 residues. Deletions cut 1 base from V and 3 bases from J, with 9 bases between. CDR3 sequence (DNA): TGTGCCAGCAGCTTAGTGTTCCTAGACACCGGGGAGCTGTTTTTT. Its translation: CASSLVFLDTGELFF.

Concerning this clone: Other DNA sequences in this sample translate to the same CDR3. The V and J genes are TRBV18 and TRBJ2-1; possible D gene TRBD1, 5 bases. The CDR3 is 13 residues long. CDR1 and CDR2 (germline): KGHSH, LQKENI. Deletions cut 3 bases from V and 6 bases from J, with 9 bases between. For the CDR3, the DNA is TGTGCCAGCTCACCGACAGCCGGCAATGAGCAGTTCTTC. This sequence encodes CASSPTAGNEQFF.

The J gene is TRBJ2-2, the V gene TRBV19; D gene ambiguous. The germline CDR1 and CDR2 sequences are LNHDA and SQIVND (reference sequence). The CDR3 extends over 14 amino acids. V lost 7 bases and J 0 bases, leaving 9 bases between the germline ends. CDR3 sequence reads: CASKRTSNTGELFF. The CDR3 region has the DNA TGTGCCAGTAAAAGGACGTCGAACACCGGGGAGCTGTTTTTT.

The chain couples TRBV7-9 to TRBJ2-1; TRBD2 aligns across 11 bases. Germline V gene data show CDR1 as SEHNR and CDR2 as FQNEAQ (reference sequence). The CDR3 has 14 residues. V trimming: 6 bases; J trimming: 9 bases; junction bases outside the gene matches: 7. CDR3 loop: CASRTGLAVGEQFF. CDR3 DNA sequence: TGTGCCAGCAGAACGGGACTAGCGGTTGGTGAGCAGTTCTTC.

The chain is built from TRBV7-9 and TRBJ1-3; D gene uncertain. CDR1 and CDR2 from the germline V gene are SEHNR and FQNEAQ (reference sequence). V was pared by 8 bases and J by 4 bases, with 6 bases between. The CDR3 runs to 11 residues. Written as DNA, the CDR3 is TGTGCCAGCGGTCCGGGAAACACCATATATTTT. It yields the protein CASGPGNTIYF.

Written as DNA, the CDR3 is TGCGCCAGCAGCTCCGTACTGGCGGCCGGGGAGCTGTTTTTT. Its protein product is CASSSVLAAGELFF. The chain recombines TRBV10-2 with TRBJ2-2; D not resolved. The CDR3 is made up of 14 amino acids. The germline CDR1 and CDR2 sequences are WSHSY and SAAADI. V was trimmed by 6 bases and J by 6 bases, leaving 14 bases between them.

This sequence joins TRBV7-8 and TRBJ1-3; D unclear. The germline V gene has CDR1 SGHVS and CDR2 FQNEAQ. V was shortened by 2 bases and J by 0 bases, with 5 bases between the two germline ends. The CDR3 has 14 residues. The CDR3 coding sequence is TGTGCCAGCAGCTTACCTCGCTCTGGAAACACCATATATTTT. This translates into CASSLPRSGNTIYF.

The J gene is TRBJ2-7, the V gene TRBV5-4; 10 nucleotides line up with TRBD1. Germline values: CDR1 SGHNT, CDR2 YYREEE (reference sequence). V shed 4 bases, J shed 6 bases, and the junction held 10 bases outside the gene matches. This CDR3 is built from 15 residues. This chain's CDR3 is CASSTGTGVFGEQYF. Written as DNA, the CDR3 is TGTGCCAGCAGCACCGGGACAGGGGTGTTTGGCGAGCAGTACTTC.

The chain recombines TRBV18 with TRBJ2-2; TRBD2 matches at 15 bases. Germline V gives CDR1 KGHSH, CDR2 LQKENI. CDR3 length: 19 amino acids. V gave up 1 base and J gave up 5 bases; unmatched junction bases: 8. The CDR3 loop is CASSPLSGLAGGVTGELFF. The CDR3 nucleotides read TGTGCCAGCTCACCACTTTCGGGACTAGCGGGAGGAGTGACCGGGGAGCTGTTTTTT.

This clone appeared a single time. This chain joins TRBV7-9 and TRBJ1-3; D unresolved. The V end was cut by 4 bases, the J end by 0 bases, with 7 bases between. CDR3 length: 14 amino acids. Germline CDR1 and CDR2: SEHNR and FQNEAQ (reference sequence). In DNA form, the CDR3 reads TGTGCCAGCAGCTCGTCTTTCTCTGGAAACACCATATATTTT. Translated, it gives CASSSSFSGNTIYF.

This clone was observed a few times. CDR3 nucleotide sequence: TGTGCCAGCAGTGGCCGGGCCAGGGGCCCCTACGAGCAGTACTTC. Encoded protein: CASSGRARGPYEQYF. The chain couples TRBV28 to TRBJ2-7, with a possible D match to TRBD1 (6 bases). With 5 bases removed from V and 2 bases from J, the gap between germline ends came to 16 bases. The germline gives CDR1 MDHEN, CDR2 SYDVKM. The CDR3 length is 15 residues.

To note about this clone: One end of the junction is discordant with germline, which a read error may explain. The gene calls are TRBV15 and TRBJ1-2; unclear D gene. Germline lookup yields CDR1 LNHNV and CDR2 YYDKDF (reference sequence). The CDR3 contains 12 residues. CDR3 in DNA: TGTGCCACCAGCAGAGATCGCGCTCCGGAAGGCTTC. Encoded protein: CATSRDRAPEGF.